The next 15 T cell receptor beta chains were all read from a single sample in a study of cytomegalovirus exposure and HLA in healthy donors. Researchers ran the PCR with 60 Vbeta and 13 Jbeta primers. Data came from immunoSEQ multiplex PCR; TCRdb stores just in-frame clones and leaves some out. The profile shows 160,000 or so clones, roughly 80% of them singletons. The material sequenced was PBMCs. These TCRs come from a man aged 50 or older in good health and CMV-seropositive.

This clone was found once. The CDR3 DNA reads TGTGCCTGGAGTCACGACAGGGGCGAGACCCAGTACTTC. This sequence encodes CAWSHDRGETQYF. The chain links TRBV30 to TRBJ2-5; 8 nucleotides agree with TRBD1. Per the germline V gene, CDR1 is GTSNPN and CDR2 is SVGIG (reference sequence). The CDR3 is made up of 13 amino acids. Trimming at V came to 2 bases and at J to 5 bases, leaving 4 bases not matched to a gene.

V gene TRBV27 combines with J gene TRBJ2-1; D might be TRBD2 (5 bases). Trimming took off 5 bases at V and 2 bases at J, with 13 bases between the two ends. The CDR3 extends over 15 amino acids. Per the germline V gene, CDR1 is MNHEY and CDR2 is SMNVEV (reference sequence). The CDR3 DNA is TGTGCCAGCAGTGGATCTAGCCCTCCCTACAATGAGCAGTTCTTC. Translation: CASSGSSPPYNEQFF.

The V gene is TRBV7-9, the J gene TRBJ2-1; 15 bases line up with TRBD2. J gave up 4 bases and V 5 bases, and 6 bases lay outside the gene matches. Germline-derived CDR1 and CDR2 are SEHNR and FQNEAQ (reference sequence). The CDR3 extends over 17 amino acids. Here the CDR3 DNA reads TGTGCCAGCAGCACCGGGACTAGCGGGAGGCGATACAATGAGCAGTTCTTC. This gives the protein CASSTGTSGRRYNEQFF.

The CDR3 DNA sequence: TGTGCCAGCAGTATCCGACAGGGGGCAAGGAGCATTCAGTACTTC. The encoded protein is CASSIRQGARSIQYF. The chain employs TRBV28 and TRBJ2-4; 10 bases are shared with TRBD1. CDR1 is MDHEN and CDR2 is SYDVKM in the germline V gene. After removal of 5 bases from V and 9 bases from J, the junction contained 10 bases not matched to a gene. The CDR3 contains 15 residues.

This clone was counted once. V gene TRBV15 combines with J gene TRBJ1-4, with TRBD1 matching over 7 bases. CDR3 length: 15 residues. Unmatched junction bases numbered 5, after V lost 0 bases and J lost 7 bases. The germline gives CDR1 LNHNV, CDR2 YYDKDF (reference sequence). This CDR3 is CATSRDWTGFEKLFF. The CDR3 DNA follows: TGTGCCACCAGCAGAGATTGGACAGGCTTTGAAAAACTGTTTTTT.

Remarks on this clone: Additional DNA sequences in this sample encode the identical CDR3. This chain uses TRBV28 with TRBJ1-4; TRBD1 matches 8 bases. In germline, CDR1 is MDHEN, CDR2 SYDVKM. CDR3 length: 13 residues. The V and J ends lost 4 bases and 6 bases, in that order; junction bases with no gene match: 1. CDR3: CASSSGQDEKLFF. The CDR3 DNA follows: TGTGCCAGCAGTTCGGGACAGGATGAAAAACTGTTTTTT.

CDR3 sequence (DNA): TGTGCCAGCAGTTACCCCCAGACTAGTGTAGATGAGCAGTTCTTC. This gives the protein CASSYPQTSVDEQFF. The J gene is TRBJ2-1, the V gene TRBV6-6, with D maybe TRBD2 (6 bases). This CDR3 comprises 15 residues. Looked up from germline, CDR1 is MNHNY and CDR2 is SVGAGI (reference sequence). Trimming shortened V by 2 bases and J by 8 bases, and 16 bases separated the two germline ends.

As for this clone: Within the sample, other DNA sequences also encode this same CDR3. CDR3 DNA sequence: TGTGCCAGCAGCCCCCCCGGCACAGATACGCAGTATTTT. Its translation is CASSPPGTDTQYF. The chain employs TRBV7-3 and TRBJ2-3, with D unresolved. Deletions cut 5 bases from V and 1 base from J, with 7 bases between. Germline CDR1 is SGHTA and CDR2 is FQGTGA. CDR3 length: 13 amino acids.

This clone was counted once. The CDR3 nucleotides are TGTGCCAGCAGCTGGGACAGGTCAACTAATGAAAAACTGTTTTTT. Its protein is CASSWDRSTNEKLFF. The V and J genes are TRBV5-4 and TRBJ1-4; TRBD1 matches 8 bases. Germline CDR1 SGHNT, CDR2 YYREEE (reference sequence). V shed 3 bases, J shed 0 bases, and the junction held 1 base outside the gene matches. There are 15 residues in the CDR3.

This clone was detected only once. The CDR3 spells CASSFKGRETGELFF. Written as DNA, the CDR3 is TGTGCCAGCAGTTTCAAGGGAAGGGAGACCGGGGAGCTGTTTTTT. The chain couples TRBV28 to TRBJ2-2; weak D call: TRBD2 (5 bases). This CDR3 comprises 15 residues. Germline V gene lookup returns CDR1 MDHEN and CDR2 SYDVKM. Between the trimmed V and J ends, which lost 3 bases and 5 bases, there was a span of 13 bases.

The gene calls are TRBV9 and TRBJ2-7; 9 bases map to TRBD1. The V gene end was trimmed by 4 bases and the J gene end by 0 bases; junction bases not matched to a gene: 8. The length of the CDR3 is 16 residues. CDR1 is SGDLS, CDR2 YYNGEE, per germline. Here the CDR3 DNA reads TGTGCCAGCAGCCCGCGGGGACAGGGTTTCTCCTACGAGCAGTACTTC. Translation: CASSPRGQGFSYEQYF.

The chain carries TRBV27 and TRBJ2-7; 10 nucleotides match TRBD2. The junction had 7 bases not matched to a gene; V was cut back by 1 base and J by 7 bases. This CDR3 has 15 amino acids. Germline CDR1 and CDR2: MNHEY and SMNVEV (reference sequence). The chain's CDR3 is CASSLLASGSGEQYF. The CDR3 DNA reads TGTGCCAGCAGTTTATTGGCTAGCGGGAGTGGGGAGCAGTACTTC.

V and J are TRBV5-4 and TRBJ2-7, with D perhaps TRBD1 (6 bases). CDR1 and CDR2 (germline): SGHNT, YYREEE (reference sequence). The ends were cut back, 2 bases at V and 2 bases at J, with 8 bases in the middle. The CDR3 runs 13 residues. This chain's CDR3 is CASSLQGPYEQYF. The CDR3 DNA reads TGTGCCAGCAGCTTACAGGGTCCCTACGAGCAGTACTTC.

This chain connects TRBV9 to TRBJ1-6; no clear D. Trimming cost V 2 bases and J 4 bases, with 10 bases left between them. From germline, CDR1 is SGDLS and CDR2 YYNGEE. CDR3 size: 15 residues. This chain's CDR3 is CASSVGREYNSPLHF. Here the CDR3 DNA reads TGTGCCAGCAGCGTCGGGAGGGAGTATAATTCACCCCTCCACTTT.

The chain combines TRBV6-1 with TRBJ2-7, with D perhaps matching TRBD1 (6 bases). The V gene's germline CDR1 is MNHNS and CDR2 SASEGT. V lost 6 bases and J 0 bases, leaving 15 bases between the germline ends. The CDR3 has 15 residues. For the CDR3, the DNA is TGTGCCAGCAGACCTCGGACAGCCGGCTCCTACGAGCAGTACTTC. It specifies CASRPRTAGSYEQYF.